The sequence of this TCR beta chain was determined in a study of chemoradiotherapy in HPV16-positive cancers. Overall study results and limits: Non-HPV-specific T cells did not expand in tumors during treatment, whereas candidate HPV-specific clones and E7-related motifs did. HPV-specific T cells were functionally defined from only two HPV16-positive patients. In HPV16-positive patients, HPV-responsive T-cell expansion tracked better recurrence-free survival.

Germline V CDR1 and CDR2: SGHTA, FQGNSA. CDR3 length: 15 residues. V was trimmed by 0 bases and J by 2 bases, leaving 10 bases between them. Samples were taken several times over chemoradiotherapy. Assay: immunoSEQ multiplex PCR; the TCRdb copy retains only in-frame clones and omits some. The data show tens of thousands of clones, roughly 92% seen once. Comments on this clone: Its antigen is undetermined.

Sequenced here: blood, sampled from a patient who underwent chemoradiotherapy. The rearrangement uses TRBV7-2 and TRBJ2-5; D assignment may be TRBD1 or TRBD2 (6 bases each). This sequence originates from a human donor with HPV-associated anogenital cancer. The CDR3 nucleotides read TGTGCCAGCAGCTTAGCCAGGGGACTTCAAGAGACCCAGTACTTC. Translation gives CASSLARGLQETQYF.